These 13 T cell receptor beta chains were sequenced from one sample in a study of control samples from healthy donors and cancer patients. Libraries were prepared by immunoSEQ multiplex PCR; TCRdb keeps only in-frame clonotypes and omits some of them. The table shows approximately 54,000 clones, with more than 70% occurring only once. The sample comprised PBMCs. Every receptor here comes from a man in his fifties with head and neck cancer.

The V gene is TRBV10-2, the J gene TRBJ1-1, with a tentative D call TRBD1 (5 bases). CDR3 length: 11 residues. V was pared by 8 bases and J by 5 bases, with 9 bases between. Germline CDR1 WSHSY, CDR2 SAAADI. For the CDR3, the DNA is TGCGCCAGCCTGGGGGGGACTGAAGCTTTCTTT. It is translated as CASLGGTEAFF.

The chain carries TRBV5-4 and TRBJ2-3; D gene unclear. Germline V gene sequence: CDR1 SGHNT, CDR2 YYREEE (reference sequence). The ends were cut back, 6 bases at V and 0 bases at J, with 17 bases in the middle. The CDR3 is 16 amino acids. This chain's CDR3 is CASTSGPIMSTDTQYF. CDR3 DNA sequence: TGTGCCAGCACCTCAGGACCTATTATGAGCACAGATACGCAGTATTTT. Full variable domain (rest looked up from reference TRBV5-4 and TRBJ2-3): ETGVTQSPTHLIKTRGQQVTLRCSSQSGHNTVSWYQQALGQGPQFIFQYYREEENGRGNFPPRFSGLQFPNYSSELNVNALELDDSALYLCASTSGPIMSTDTQYFGPGTRLTVL.

The V gene is TRBV12-3 or TRBV12-4, the J gene TRBJ2-7; 7 positions agree with TRBD2. J gave up 2 bases and V 6 bases, and 4 bases lay outside the gene matches. The CDR3 totals 13 residues. The CDR3 bases are TGTGCCAGCAGAACCAGCGGGACCTACGAGCAGTACTTC. This gives the protein CASRTSGTYEQYF.

The chain uses TRBV25-1 and TRBJ2-3, with D possibly matching TRBD2 (5 bases). CDR1 is MGHDK, CDR2 SYGVNS, per germline. Trimming pared 7 bases from V and 1 base from J, leaving 15 bases between. The CDR3 totals 15 residues. DNA of the CDR3: TGTGCCAGCACCTACGGCAGCGGCGGCACAGATACGCAGTATTTT. It is translated as CASTYGSGGTDTQYF.

This sequence joins TRBV5-1 and TRBJ1-4, with TRBD1 as a possible D gene (5 bases). Germline CDR1 and CDR2: SGHRS and YFSETQ. This CDR3 spans 15 amino acids. The V gene lost 1 base and the J gene lost 1 base, with 8 bases spanning the gap. The CDR3, as DNA: TGCGCCAGCAGCTTGTCCCAGGGAACTAATGAAAAACTGTTTTTT. As protein: CASSLSQGTNEKLFF.

V gene TRBV13 combines with J gene TRBJ2-7, with TRBD2 as a possible D gene (6 bases). CDR3 length equals 14 residues. Germline V lookup: CDR1 PRHDT, CDR2 FYEKMQ (reference sequence). The V gene lost 5 bases and the J gene lost 1 base, with 12 bases spanning the gap. The CDR3 bases are TGTGCCAGCAGCCGGGACTCCCATTCCTACGAGCAGTACTTC. Amino acids: CASSRDSHSYEQYF. The full variable domain, completed using reference TRBV13 and TRBJ2-7, is AAGVIQSPRHLIKEKRETATLKCYPIPRHDTVYWYQQGPGQDPQFLISFYEKMQSDKGSIPDRFSAQQFSDYHSELNMSSLELGDSALYFCASSRDSHSYEQYFGPGTRLTVT.

The rearrangement joins TRBV7-3 to TRBJ2-3; TRBD2 matches 7 bases. The CDR3 has 16 amino acids. The V gene end was trimmed by 2 bases and the J gene end by 2 bases; junction bases not matched to a gene: 7. CDR1 is SGHTA, CDR2 FQGTGA, per germline. The CDR3 nucleotides are TGTGCCAGCAGCTTATCGGGCGGGAGCTTCACAGATACGCAGTATTTT. Its translation: CASSLSGGSFTDTQYF.

The chain recombines TRBV4-2 with TRBJ2-6; tentatively, D is TRBD2 (5 bases). The CDR3 sequence is 16 residues long. V was clipped by 1 base and J by 0 bases, with 7 bases between them. Germline CDR1 is LGHNA and CDR2 is YNFKEQ. The CDR3: CASSQVGSSGANVLTF. CDR3 coding DNA: TGTGCCAGCAGCCAAGTTGGGAGCTCTGGGGCCAACGTCCTGACTTTC.

The chain joins TRBV29-1 to TRBJ2-5; D perhaps matches TRBD1 (6 bases). V gave up 0 bases and J gave up 1 base, with 12 bases separating them. Germline CDR1 and CDR2: SQVTM and ANQGSEA. The length of the CDR3 is 15 residues. The CDR3 sequence is CSVEDGTWGQETQYF. CDR3 nucleotide sequence: TGCAGCGTTGAAGACGGGACATGGGGCCAAGAGACCCAGTACTTC.

For the CDR3, the DNA is TGTGCCACCAGCCAGGACAGGGCTGAAAAACTGTTTTTT. Amino acids: CATSQDRAEKLFF. The V call is TRBV24-1, the J call TRBJ1-4; TRBD1 matches at 8 bases. In germline, CDR1 is KGHDR, CDR2 SFDVKD. CDR3 length: 13 amino acids. Unmatched junction bases numbered 4, after V lost 7 bases and J lost 7 bases.

This clone was detected only a few times. V gene TRBV2 combines with J gene TRBJ2-2; no clear D. Germline values: CDR1 SNHLY, CDR2 FYNNEI. The V and J ends lost 1 base and 6 bases respectively, with 6 bases between them. The CDR3 runs 13 residues. The CDR3 loop reads CASSEVAAGELFF. The DNA of the CDR3 is TGTGCCAGCAGTGAAGTAGCCGCCGGGGAGCTGTTTTTT.

The CDR3 DNA reads TGTGCTAGTGGTTTGGTACCTCCCAGGGTAGGGGAGACCCAGTACTTC. Its protein is CASGLVPPRVGETQYF. This chain connects TRBV12-5 to TRBJ2-5; D is possibly TRBD1 (5 bases). The CDR3 consists of 16 residues. Trimming removed 0 bases at V and 5 bases at J, with 16 bases between. Germline CDR1 LGHNT, CDR2 FRNRAP.

The table lists this clone with a few counts. The chain's CDR3 is CASSQMGRTHQPQHF. The DNA for the CDR3 is TGTGCCAGCAGCCAAATGGGCCGCACTCATCAGCCCCAGCATTTT. The chain couples TRBV2 to TRBJ1-5; D remains ambiguous. The CDR3 has 15 residues. CDR1 and CDR2 (germline): SNHLY, FYNNEI. With 6 bases removed from V and 5 bases from J, the gap between germline ends came to 17 bases.